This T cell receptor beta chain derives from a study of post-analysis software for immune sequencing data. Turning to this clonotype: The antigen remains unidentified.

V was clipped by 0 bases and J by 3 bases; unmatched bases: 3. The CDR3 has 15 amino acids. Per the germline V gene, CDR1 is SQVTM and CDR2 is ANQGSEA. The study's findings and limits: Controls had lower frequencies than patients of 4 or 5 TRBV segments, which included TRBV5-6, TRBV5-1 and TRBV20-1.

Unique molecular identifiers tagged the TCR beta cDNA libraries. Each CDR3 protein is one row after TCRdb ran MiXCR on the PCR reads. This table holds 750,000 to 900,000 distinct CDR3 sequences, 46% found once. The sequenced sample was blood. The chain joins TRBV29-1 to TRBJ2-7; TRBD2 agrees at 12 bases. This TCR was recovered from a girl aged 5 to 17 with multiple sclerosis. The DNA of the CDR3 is TGCAGCGTTGAAGAAGCTAGCGGGAGGGTCTACGAGCAGTACTTC. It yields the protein CSVEEASGRVYEQYF.